Sequencing of this T cell receptor beta chain was carried out in a study of metastatic and nonmetastatic thyroid tumors. Study context: Repertoires from blood and tumor or nodule tissue of malignant and benign thyroid patients were compared.

Per the original methods: Variation in CDR3 across clinicopathological groups served as the basis for constructing a distant-metastasis classifier in papillary thyroid cancer. TCRdb reanalyzed the PCR reads with MiXCR. TCRdb assigned the V and J calls; the authors' analysis was not used. The sample lists about 14,000 clones, over 9.5% occurring once. No patient received treatment before thyroid surgery. Germline V gene data show CDR1 as SGDLS and CDR2 as YYNGEE. The length of the CDR3 is 18 residues. J was trimmed by 4 bases and V by 2 bases; bases with no gene match: 12. This clone came up many times.

This chain connects TRBV9 to TRBJ2-3, with 11 bases fitting TRBD1. This sequence originates from a female donor with papillary thyroid cancer or a benign thyroid nodule (not recorded which). Some clones in this sample may be carry-over from other donors' samples. The sample was blood. The CDR3 protein is CASSVTSGTGGWADTQYF. DNA for the CDR3: TGTGCCAGCAGCGTTACTTCCGGGACAGGGGGTTGGGCAGATACGCAGTATTTT.